A single sample is the source of the 7 T cell receptor beta chains below, sequenced in a study (dated by TCRdb to the mid-2010s). The library was generated by multiplex PCR. Data came from an Ion Torrent PGM. In the roughly 25-patient analysis, TRBV12-4/TRBJ1-2 clonotypes were amplified using adaptor-ligated barcode primers. TCRdb trimmed the raw reads at Q25, called clones with MiXCR and kept productive beta chains. Duplicate CDR3 protein sequences are folded into a single record with the most common DNA and genes. The sample records some 910 distinct CDR3 sequences, about 5.4% of which are singletons. In total, the top ten clones hold around 30% of the sample. Cells that were CD4+CD25+CD127-/low were isolated as Tregs. Specimen: tumor-infiltrating Tregs sorted from the breast tumor. The source of these receptors is a female donor with breast cancer.

This clonotype was detected a few times. The chain combines TRBV12-3 or TRBV12-4 with TRBJ1-2; no firm D call. There are 15 residues in the CDR3. V dropped 1 base and J dropped 10 bases, with 19 bases sitting between them. The CDR3 sequence: CASSLGPELNYNYTF. The CDR3 DNA reads as TGTGCCAGCAGTTTAGGTCCAGAACTTAACTATAACTACACCTTC.

This clonotype is medium-sized. This rearrangement joins TRBV12-3 or TRBV12-4 to TRBJ1-2; possibly TRBD1 for D (5 bases). The V gene lost 5 bases and the J gene lost 4 bases, with 14 bases spanning the gap. The CDR3 is made up of 14 amino acids. CDR3 in DNA: TGTGCCAGCAGTAGAGGGACTAGCTTCTATGGCTACACCTTC. Translated, it gives CASSRGTSFYGYTF.

This clonotype is medium-sized within its sample. The V and J genes are TRBV12-3 or TRBV12-4 and TRBJ1-2, with D tentatively TRBD1 (6 bases). V gave up 6 bases and J gave up 6 bases, with 14 bases separating them. The CDR3 consists of 13 residues. CDR3 region: CASRFTGIDGYTF. DNA of the CDR3: TGTGCCAGCAGGTTCACAGGGATCGATGGCTACACCTTC.

Sample share makes this clonotype medium-sized. V usage is TRBV12-3 or TRBV12-4 and J usage is TRBJ1-2; 7 bases agree with TRBD1. Trimming took 5 bases from V and 5 from J; bases not matched to a gene: 5. The CDR3 is 13 residues long. The CDR3 DNA reads TGTGCCAGCAGTCACAGACAGGGATATGGCTACACCTTC. Translated, it gives CASSHRQGYGYTF.

This clonotype is labeled large. V usage is TRBV12-3 or TRBV12-4 and J usage is TRBJ1-2; D is perhaps TRBD1 (5 bases). The CDR3 extends over 14 amino acids. V shed 1 base and J shed 7 bases, with 13 bases lying between them. DNA for the CDR3: TGTGCCAGCAGTTTAGTTGGACACCCGGGTGGCTACACCTTC. Amino acids: CASSLVGHPGGYTF.

Judged by abundance, this clonotype is large. The V call is TRBV12-3 or TRBV12-4, the J call TRBJ1-2, with unresolved D. The CDR3 length is 14 residues. V was clipped by 0 bases and J by 4 bases, with 9 bases between them. The DNA of the CDR3 is TGTGCCAGCAGTTTAGCCGGGATTAGCTATGGCTACACCTTC. It yields the protein CASSLAGISYGYTF.

This clonotype qualifies as medium-sized. The V gene is TRBV12-3 or TRBV12-4, the J gene TRBJ1-2, with D perhaps matching TRBD1 (5 bases). V lost 5 bases, J lost 8 bases, and 12 bases lay in between. The CDR3 is 12 residues long. As DNA, the CDR3 is TGTGCCAGCAGTCAGACAGTCTGGGGCTACACCTTC. Its protein is CASSQTVWGYTF.